The next 7 T cell receptor beta chains were all read from a single sample in a study of cytomegalovirus exposure and HLA in healthy donors. Sequencing used immunoSEQ multiplex PCR; TCRdb keeps in-frame clones, though not all of them. The data contain 110,000 to 150,000 clones, 90% to 95% of them singletons. Sequencing was performed on PBMCs. The receptors derive from a young man in good health and CMV-seronegative.

The chain uses TRBV7-8 and TRBJ2-7; possibly TRBD1 for D (5 bases). Germline loops: CDR1 SGHVS, CDR2 FQNEAQ. The CDR3 totals 13 residues. Trimming removed 5 bases from V and 2 bases from J, with 10 bases in between. The CDR3 nucleotides are TGTGCCAGCAGCCCTAGACAGACCTACGAGCAGTACGTC. This translates into CASSPRQTYEQYV.

This chain joins TRBV15 and TRBJ2-4, with 11 bases lining up with TRBD1. V trimming: 0 bases; J trimming: 6 bases; junction bases outside the gene matches: 13. Germline V gene lookup returns CDR1 LNHNV and CDR2 YYDKDF (reference sequence). The CDR3 contains 19 residues. CDR3 in DNA: TGTGCCACCAGCAGAGAACCGGGACAGGGGGGGGTTCGGGTAAACATTCAGTACTTC. Its translation: CATSREPGQGGVRVNIQYF.

The chain employs TRBV18 and TRBJ1-1; D is ambiguous. CDR3 size: 16 residues. Germline CDR1 is KGHSH and CDR2 is LQKENI. V lost 3 bases and J 1 base, leaving 15 bases between the germline ends. DNA of the CDR3: TGTGCCAGCTCACCCTATGAACTTCGCGGGAACACTGAAGCTTTCTTT. It specifies CASSPYELRGNTEAFF.

The chain has TRBV1 and TRBJ2-7; TRBD2 is the table's D call, not checked against the DNA. TRBV1 is a known pseudogene. The length of the CDR3 is 14 residues. The CDR3 DNA follows: TGCACCAGCAGCCAATTAGCGGGGGCCTACGAGCAGTACGTC. Translation: CTSSQLAGAYEQYV.

Details on this clone: Other DNA sequences in the sample encode the same CDR3. The chain employs TRBV7-9 and TRBJ1-2; 8 bases are shared with TRBD1. From germline, CDR1 is SEHNR and CDR2 FQNEAQ (reference sequence). The V and J ends lost 5 bases and 3 bases, in that order; junction bases with no gene match: 5. CDR3 length: 14 amino acids. The CDR3: CASSPGQGDYGYTF. The CDR3 region has the DNA TGTGCCAGCAGCCCAGGACAGGGAGACTATGGCTACACCTTC.

The chain has TRBV4-3 and TRBJ1-1; no definite D call. The CDR3 has 14 amino acids. Germline V lookup: CDR1 LGHNA, CDR2 YSLEER. V lost 0 bases and J 7 bases, leaving 12 bases between the germline ends. CDR3 nucleotide sequence: TGCGCCAGCAGCCAAGAACACAGAAGAAGTGAAGCTTTCTTT. This gives the protein CASSQEHRRSEAFF.

The rearrangement links TRBV7-9 to TRBJ2-5, with D possibly TRBD1 on 5 matching bases. Germline CDR1 is SEHNR and CDR2 is FQNEAQ (reference sequence). The V end lost 1 base, the J end lost 3 bases, and 9 bases lay between the germline ends. The CDR3 totals 14 residues. CDR3 in DNA: TGTGCCAGCAGCTTAGGGGGCTCTGAAGAGACCCAGTACTTC. Its translation is CASSLGGSEETQYF.